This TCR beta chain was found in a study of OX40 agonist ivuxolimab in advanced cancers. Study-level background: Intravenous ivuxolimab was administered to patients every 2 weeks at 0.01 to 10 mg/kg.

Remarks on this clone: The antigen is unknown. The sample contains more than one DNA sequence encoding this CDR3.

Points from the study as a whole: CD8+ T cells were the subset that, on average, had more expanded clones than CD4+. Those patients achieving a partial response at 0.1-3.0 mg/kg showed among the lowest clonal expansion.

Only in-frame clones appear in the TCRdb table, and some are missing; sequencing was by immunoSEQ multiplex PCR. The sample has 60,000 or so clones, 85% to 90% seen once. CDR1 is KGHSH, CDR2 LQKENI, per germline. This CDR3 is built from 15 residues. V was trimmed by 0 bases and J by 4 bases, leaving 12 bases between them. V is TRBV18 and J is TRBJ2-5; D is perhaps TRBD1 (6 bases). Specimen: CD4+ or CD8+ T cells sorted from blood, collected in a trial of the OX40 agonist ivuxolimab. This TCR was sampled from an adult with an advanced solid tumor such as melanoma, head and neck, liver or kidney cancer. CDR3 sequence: CASSPPNRVGETQYF. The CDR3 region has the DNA TGTGCCAGCTCACCACCCAACAGGGTAGGAGAGACCCAGTACTTC.